Listed below are T cell receptor beta chains from one sample, sequenced in a study of PD-L1 blockade in urothelial cancer. Measured with immunoSEQ multiplex PCR; TCRdb has only the in-frame clones, and not every one. Of over 100,000 clones listed, approximately 90% are singletons. The starting material was PBMCs, obtained around atezolizumab (anti-PD-L1) treatment. These receptor sequences come from a man aged 55 to 70 with urothelial cancer. CDR3s include the opening cysteine and the closing phenylalanine or tryptophan. D genes are given only for firm matches. Rows give clone size only sometimes, using once, few, many, or a class for an expanded clone.

v_call	d_call	clone_size	j_call	cdr3_aa	cdr3_nt
TRBV2	TRBD1	NA	TRBJ2-3	CASSDAGGSSDTQYF	TGTGCCAGCAGTGATGCAGGGGGATCGTCAGATACGCAGTATTTT
TRBV9	NA	NA	TRBJ1-1	CASSRGTRAFF	TGTGCCAGCAGCCGGGGGACGAGGGCTTTCTTT
TRBV6-1	NA	NA	TRBJ2-7	CASSDLPGAYEQYF	TGTGCCAGCAGTGACCTTCCGGGGGCCTACGAGCAGTACTTC
TRBV4-2	NA	NA	TRBJ2-7	CASSQDRNYEQYF	TGTGCCAGCAGCCAAGATAGAAACTACGAGCAGTACTTC
TRBV7-2	NA	NA	TRBJ1-2	CASSLQGYGYTF	TGTGCCAGCAGCTTGCAGGGGTATGGCTACACCTTC
TRBV2	NA	NA	TRBJ2-5	CASSLGLRQETQYF	TGTGCCAGCAGCTTGGGACTTCGCCAAGAGACCCAGTACTTC
TRBV28	TRBD1	NA	TRBJ2-7	CASSYDRTGDYEQYF	TGTGCCAGCAGTTACGACAGGACAGGAGACTACGAGCAGTACTTC
TRBV9	TRBD1	NA	TRBJ2-2	CASSRDRGFGTGELFF	TGTGCCAGCAGCAGGGACAGGGGGTTCGGGACCGGGGAGCTGTTTTTT
TRBV7-8	NA	NA	TRBJ2-5	CATRLGQQETQYF	TGTGCCACCAGACTGGGGCAGCAAGAGACCCAGTACTTC
TRBV10-3	TRBD1	NA	TRBJ2-7	CAISESTVGTGAYEQYF	TGTGCCATCAGTGAGTCGACAGTTGGGACAGGAGCCTACGAGCAGTACTTC
TRBV28	NA	NA	TRBJ2-7	CASSLSWGGSEQYF	TGTGCCAGCAGTTTATCTTGGGGGGGCAGCGAGCAGTACTTC
TRBV5-6	NA	NA	TRBJ1-3	CASSFLRHDREAGNTIYF	TGTGCCAGCAGCTTCCTGCGTCATGACAGAGAAGCTGGAAACACCATATATTTT
TRBV5-1	TRBD2	NA	TRBJ2-7	CASSPGTSGSFEQYF	TGCGCCAGCAGCCCCGGGACTAGCGGGAGTTTCGAGCAGTACTTC
TRBV7-9	NA	NA	TRBJ2-5	CASSLVLGAEETQYF	TGTGCCAGCAGCTTAGTCCTGGGGGCGGAGGAGACCCAGTACTTC
TRBV5-1	TRBD2	NA	TRBJ2-1	CASSREISGREQFF	TGCGCCAGCAGCCGAGAAATTAGCGGGAGGGAGCAGTTCTTC
TRBV4-3	TRBD2	NA	TRBJ2-2	CASSQVGGTGELFF	TGCGCCAGCAGCCAAGTGGGGGGGACCGGGGAGCTGTTTTTT
TRBV2	NA	once	TRBJ2-1	CASSLGPNEQFF	TGTGCCAGCAGTCTAGGTCCCAATGAGCAGTTCTTC
TRBV4-3	NA	NA	TRBJ1-4	CASSRSDGNEKLFF	TGCGCCAGCAGTCGGAGCGACGGAAATGAAAAACTGTTTTTT
TRBV6-1	NA	NA	TRBJ2-1	CASSATRLTHNEQFF	TGTGCCAGCAGTGCCACGAGACTTACCCACAATGAGCAGTTCTTC
TRBV7-2	NA	NA	TRBJ2-1	CASSLGLQGSYNEQFF	TGTGCCAGCAGCTTGGGGTTGCAGGGATCCTACAATGAGCAGTTCTTC
TRBV4-1	NA	NA	TRBJ2-7	CASSQDLGAGYRQYF	TGCGCCAGCAGCCAAGATCTTGGGGCGGGGTACAGGCAGTACTTC
TRBV5-6	TRBD2	NA	TRBJ2-5	CASSLGAGVAETQYF	TGTGCCAGCAGCTTGGGCGCGGGGGTCGCAGAGACCCAGTACTTC
TRBV5-1	TRBD2	NA	TRBJ2-5	CASSRGTSGETQYF	TGCGCCAGCAGCAGAGGGACTAGCGGAGAGACCCAGTACTTC
TRBV7-2	TRBD2	NA	TRBJ2-3	CASSLVAGETDTQYF	TGTGCCAGCAGCTTAGTGGCGGGAGAGACAGATACGCAGTATTTT
TRBV30	TRBD2	NA	TRBJ2-2	CAWSVSGVSTGELFF	TGTGCCTGGAGTGTTAGCGGGGTTAGCACCGGGGAGCTGTTTTTT
TRBV7-2	TRBD2	NA	TRBJ2-2	CASRRGGNTGELFF	TGTGCCAGCAGGCGGGGGGGCAACACCGGGGAGCTGTTTTTT
TRBV5-1	TRBD2	NA	TRBJ2-5	CASSAPSGGAETQYF	TGCGCCAGCAGCGCCCCTAGCGGGGGGGCGGAGACCCAGTACTTC
TRBV11-2	NA	NA	TRBJ2-7	CASSLEGSPSAEQYF	TGTGCCAGCAGCTTGGAGGGATCTCCCTCGGCGGAGCAGTACTTC
TRBV14	TRBD1	NA	TRBJ1-2	CASSQGQGYGYTF	TGTGCCAGCAGCCAAGGACAGGGGTATGGCTACACCTTC
TRBV15	NA	NA	TRBJ2-2	CATSRKTGNTGELFF	TGTGCCACCAGCAGAAAGACGGGAAACACCGGGGAGCTGTTTTTT
TRBV12-5	NA	NA	TRBJ1-2	CASALSWEYGYTF	TGTGCTAGTGCCCTCTCTTGGGAGTATGGCTACACCTTC
TRBV5-1	NA	once	TRBJ2-6	CASSLVGVWASGANVLTF	TGCGCCAGCAGCTTGGTCGGGGTTTGGGCTTCTGGGGCCAACGTCCTGACTTTC
TRBV14	TRBD1	NA	TRBJ2-7	CASSRPGQGAQYF	TGTGCCAGCAGCCGGCCGGGACAGGGGGCGCAGTACTTC
TRBV2	TRBD1	NA	TRBJ1-1	CASKGTGTVNTEAFF	TGTGCCAGCAAGGGCACCGGGACAGTCAACACTGAAGCTTTCTTT
TRBV9	NA	NA	TRBJ2-5	CASSVAAGEETQYF	TGTGCCAGCAGCGTAGCGGCAGGGGAAGAGACCCAGTACTTC
TRBV2	TRBD1	NA	TRBJ1-6	CASSVGQGSPLHF	TGTGCCAGCAGTGTGGGACAGGGGTCACCCCTCCACTTT
TRBV19	TRBD1	NA	TRBJ2-2	CASSTGQGAGELFF	TGTGCCAGTAGTACGGGACAGGGGGCCGGGGAGCTGTTTTTT